Shown below are 19 T cell receptor beta chains from a single sample sequenced in a study of T cell repertoires in cytomegalovirus infection. TCRdb reanalysed the reads using MiXCR and keeps one entry per CDR3 protein. The data hold under 300,000 distinct CDR3 sequences, with around an eighth observed a single time. Source material: PBMCs. These receptors came from a human donor in good health (CMV status not recorded). Some clones in this sample may be carry-over from other donors' samples.

This clonotype was recorded at least ten times. The V and J genes are TRBV7-3 and TRBJ1-4; no definite D call. V was clipped by 0 bases and J by 0 bases, with 5 bases between them. The V gene's germline CDR1 is SGHTA and CDR2 FQGTGA. The CDR3 is made up of 15 amino acids. The CDR3 loop reads CASSLTVATNEKLFF. CDR3 nucleotide sequence: TGTGCCAGCAGCTTAACAGTTGCAACTAATGAAAAACTGTTTTTT.

V is TRBV28 and J is TRBJ2-2; TRBD1 might be the D (5 bases). Germline V gives CDR1 MDHEN, CDR2 SYDVKM. Trimming cost V 5 bases and J 5 bases, with 21 bases left between them. The CDR3 runs to 17 residues. CDR3: CASSAMSWGPRTGELFF. The CDR3 nucleotides are TGTGCCAGCAGTGCTATGTCCTGGGGCCCAAGGACCGGGGAGCTGTTTTTT.

This clonotype was counted ten times or more. The chain employs TRBV19 and TRBJ2-6; no reliable D call. Germline CDR1 is LNHDA and CDR2 is SQIVND (reference sequence). V was shortened by 5 bases and J by 0 bases, with 8 bases between the two germline ends. There are 15 residues in the CDR3. In DNA form, the CDR3 reads TGTGCCAGTAGTCCCCAGGTCTCTGGGGCCAACGTCCTGACTTTC. It is translated as CASSPQVSGANVLTF.

This clonotype was observed many times. The V gene is TRBV28, the J gene TRBJ1-1; D gene unclear. CDR1 MDHEN and CDR2 SYDVKM come from the germline V gene. The CDR3 extends over 12 amino acids. V gave up 6 bases and J gave up 8 bases, with 13 bases separating them. The CDR3, as DNA: TGTGCCAGCAGGTCAAGGGCCAGGGAAGCTTTCTTT. This codes for CASRSRAREAFF. The variable domain in full, with the rest retrieved from reference TRBV28 and TRBJ1-1, is DVKVTQSSRYLVKRTGEKVFLECVQDMDHENMFWYRQDPGLGLRLIYFSYDVKMKEKGDIPEGYSVSREKKERFSLILESASTNQTSMYLCASRSRAREAFFGQGTRLTVV.

This clonotype was observed many times. The rearrangement joins TRBV6-2 or TRBV6-3 to TRBJ1-5; D ambiguous. This CDR3 has 15 residues. Germline CDR1 and CDR2: MNHEY and SVGEGT. V lost 0 bases and J lost 4, with 10 bases in between. The CDR3 sequence: CASSYSTARNQPQHF. CDR3 bases: TGTGCCAGCAGTTACTCGACCGCAAGGAATCAGCCCCAGCATTTT.

This chain joins TRBV12-3 or TRBV12-4 and TRBJ1-1, with 7 positions matching TRBD1. J was trimmed by 6 bases and V by 3 bases; bases with no gene match: 4. The CDR3 has 13 residues. Here the CDR3 reads CASSFRDSSEAFF. The CDR3 nucleotides read TGTGCCAGCAGTTTTCGGGACAGCTCTGAAGCTTTCTTT.

This clonotype was counted ten times or more. The chain carries TRBV7-2 and TRBJ1-5, with 8 bases lining up with TRBD1. J lost 1 base, V lost 1 base, and 9 bases had no gene match. CDR3 length equals 18 residues. Germline loops: CDR1 SGHTA, CDR2 FQGNSA. This chain's CDR3 is CASSLVGWRTGSNQPQHF. The CDR3 coding sequence is TGTGCCAGCAGCTTAGTCGGGTGGCGGACAGGGAGCAATCAGCCCCAGCATTTT. Drawing the rest from reference TRBV7-2 and TRBJ1-5, the complete variable domain is GAGVSQSPSNKVTEKGKDVELRCDPISGHTALYWYRQSLGQGLEFLIYFQGNSAPDKSGLPSDRFSAERTGGSVSTLTIQRTQQEDSAVYLCASSLVGWRTGSNQPQHFGDGTRLSIL.

J is TRBJ2-5 and V is TRBV12-5; D remains unclear. This CDR3 contains 13 residues. The germline V gene encodes CDR1 LGHNT and CDR2 FRNRAP. V lost 2 bases and J 1 base, leaving 5 bases between the germline ends. CDR3 nucleotides: TGTGCTAGTGGTTTGCGTGGCCAAGAGACCCAGTACTTC. The encoded protein is CASGLRGQETQYF.

The chain combines TRBV28 with TRBJ2-3; 11 positions agree with TRBD2. The CDR3 consists of 16 residues. The germline gives CDR1 MDHEN, CDR2 SYDVKM. With 3 bases clipped from V and 4 bases from J, the junction kept 6 bases outside the gene matches. This chain's CDR3 is CASSFNSGGGADTQYF. The CDR3 DNA reads TGTGCCAGCAGTTTCAATAGCGGGGGGGGCGCAGATACGCAGTATTTT.

V and J are TRBV30 and TRBJ1-5; no clear D gene. Germline V gene lookup returns CDR1 GTSNPN and CDR2 SVGIG (reference sequence). This CDR3 has 14 amino acids. The V end was cut by 2 bases, the J end by 7 bases, with 15 bases between. CDR3 coding DNA: TGTGCCTGGAGTTTTGACGGTTCTCGGCAGCCCCAGCATTTT. It specifies CAWSFDGSRQPQHF. Complete variable domain (other parts from reference TRBV30 and TRBJ1-5): SQTIHQWPATLVQPVGSPLSLECTVEGTSNPNLYWYRQAAGRGLQLLFYSVGIGQISSEVPQNLSASRPQDRQFILSSKKLLLSDSGFYLCAWSFDGSRQPQHFGDGTRLSIL.

This clonotype was seen a few times. The chain is built from TRBV15 and TRBJ2-7; no clear D. This CDR3 comprises 14 residues. With 1 base removed from V and 2 bases from J, the gap between germline ends came to 9 bases. Germline CDR1 and CDR2: LNHNV and YYDKDF (reference sequence). This chain's CDR3 is CATSRARLTYEQYF. The CDR3 DNA sequence: TGTGCCACCAGCAGAGCCAGGCTGACCTACGAGCAGTACTTC.

This clonotype was detected ten times or more. Here the CDR3 DNA reads TGTGCCACCAGTGGGGCCACCTGGCAGGGGGCCTACAATGAGCAGTTCTTC. Its protein is CATSGATWQGAYNEQFF. This chain connects TRBV24-1 to TRBJ2-1, with 7 bases matching TRBD1. Germline-derived CDR1 and CDR2 are KGHDR and SFDVKD. The CDR3 length is 17 residues. V was pared by 5 bases and J by 2 bases, with 11 bases of the junction left unmatched.

This clonotype came up a few times. This chain joins TRBV6-6 and TRBJ1-1; D remains ambiguous. V was pared by 2 bases and J by 0 bases, with 7 bases between. Germline V gives CDR1 MNHNY, CDR2 SVGAGI (reference sequence). The CDR3 length is 14 residues. The CDR3 DNA is TGTGCCAGCAGTTACCTTGGGGTGAACACTGAAGCTTTCTTT. This gives the protein CASSYLGVNTEAFF.

This clonotype was counted a few times. V and J are TRBV29-1 and TRBJ2-1; D gene uncertain. The CDR3 has 9 amino acids. Trimming pared 2 bases from V and 8 bases from J, leaving 1 base between. Germline CDR1 reads SQVTM; CDR2 reads ANQGSEA. The CDR3 sequence is CSVEYEQFF. The CDR3 DNA is TGCAGCGTTGAATATGAGCAGTTCTTC.

This clonotype was detected ten times or more. This sequence joins TRBV12-3 or TRBV12-4 and TRBJ1-1; no clear D. The germline V and J ends were trimmed by 3 bases and 0 bases, with 5 bases remaining between them. This CDR3 is 13 amino acids long. The CDR3, as DNA: TGTGCCAGCAGTTTCAGTATGAACACTGAAGCTTTCTTT. Its protein is CASSFSMNTEAFF.

This clonotype was found many times. The chain employs TRBV7-2 and TRBJ2-1; 7 positions agree with TRBD2. The V gene's germline CDR1 is SGHTA and CDR2 FQGNSA. This CDR3 spans 15 amino acids. With 4 bases clipped from V and 2 bases from J, the junction kept 5 bases outside the gene matches. In DNA, the CDR3 is TGTGCCAGCAGCTCCGGGGGGATACCCTACAATGAGCAGTTCTTC. It encodes CASSSGGIPYNEQFF.

At least ten counts were recorded for this clonotype. CDR3 in amino acids: CASSPPGLAGYNEQFF. The DNA for the CDR3 is TGTGCCAGTAGTCCACCCGGGCTAGCGGGTTACAATGAGCAGTTCTTC. V gene TRBV19 combines with J gene TRBJ2-1, with TRBD2 identical over 8 bases. Germline CDR1 and CDR2: LNHDA and SQIVND (reference sequence). The CDR3 extends over 16 amino acids. V shed 5 bases and J 4 bases; nucleotides not matched to a gene: 10.

This clonotype was counted only a few times. The CDR3 is CASSRMGGSLNEQYF. CDR3 sequence (DNA): TGTGCCAGCAGCCGGATGGGCGGGAGTCTAAACGAGCAGTACTTC. This chain links TRBV9 with TRBJ2-7; 7 nucleotides match TRBD2. Trimming took 4 bases from V and 5 from J; bases not matched to a gene: 12. CDR1 is SGDLS, CDR2 YYNGEE, per germline. The CDR3 sequence is 15 residues long.

The rearrangement links TRBV18 to TRBJ2-7; TRBD1 agrees at 10 bases. Germline CDR1 KGHSH, CDR2 LQKENI. The junction had 5 bases not matched to a gene; V was cut back by 3 bases and J by 0 bases. The length of the CDR3 is 16 residues. The CDR3: CASSPWTGGNSYEQYF. CDR3 DNA: TGTGCCAGCTCACCCTGGACAGGGGGAAACTCCTACGAGCAGTACTTC. Looking up the rest from reference TRBV18 and TRBJ2-7 gives the full variable domain: NAGVMQNPRHLVRRRGQEARLRCSPMKGHSHVYWYRQLPEEGLKFMVYLQKENIIDESGMPKERFSAEFPKEGPSILRIQQVVRGDSAAYFCASSPWTGGNSYEQYFGPGTRLTVT.